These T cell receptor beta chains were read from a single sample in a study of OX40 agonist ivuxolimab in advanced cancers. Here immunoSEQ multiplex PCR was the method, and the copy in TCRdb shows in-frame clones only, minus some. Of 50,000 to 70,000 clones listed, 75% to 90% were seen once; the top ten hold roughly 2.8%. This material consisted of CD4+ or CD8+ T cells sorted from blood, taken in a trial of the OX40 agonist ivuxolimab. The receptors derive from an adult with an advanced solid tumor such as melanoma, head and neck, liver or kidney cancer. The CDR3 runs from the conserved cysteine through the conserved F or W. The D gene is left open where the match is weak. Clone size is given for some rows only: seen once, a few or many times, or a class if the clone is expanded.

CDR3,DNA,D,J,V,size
CASRGGQGLTAETQYF,TGTGCCAGCAGGGGGGGACAGGGCCTTACGGCAGAGACCCAGTACTTC,TRBD1,TRBJ2-5,TRBV28,once
CASSPDGGLNTEAFF,TGTGCCAGCAGCCCAGACGGGGGACTGAACACTGAAGCTTTCTTT,.,TRBJ1-1,TRBV11-3,.
CASSPWAGVNEQFF,TGTGCCAGCAGTCCCTGGGCGGGGGTGAATGAGCAGTTCTTC,TRBD2,TRBJ2-1,TRBV6-5,.
CASSFGGQGDQPQHF,TGCGCCAGCAGCTTTGGGGGGCAGGGGGATCAGCCCCAGCATTTT,TRBD1,TRBJ1-5,TRBV5-1,.
CASSLGQGALTEAFF,TGTGCCAGCAGCTTAGGACAGGGGGCACTCACTGAAGCTTTCTTT,TRBD1,TRBJ1-1,TRBV7-9,.
CASSHREAGNTIYF,TGTGCCAGCAGCCACAGGGAAGCTGGAAACACCATATATTTT,.,TRBJ1-3,TRBV4-2,.
CASSQVSYEQYF,TGTGCCAGCAGTCAGGTTTCCTACGAGCAGTACTTC,.,TRBJ2-7,TRBV6-5,.
CASSPGRDNNEKLFF,TGTGCCAGCTCACCCGGCCGGGACAACAATGAAAAACTGTTTTTT,.,TRBJ1-4,TRBV18,.
CASSPGTTRGDTQYF,TGTGCCAGCAGCCCGGGGACTACCCGGGGAGATACGCAGTATTTT,TRBD2,TRBJ2-3,TRBV7-3,.
CASGGQAETQYF,TGTGCCAGCGGCGGACAGGCAGAGACCCAGTACTTC,TRBD1,TRBJ2-5,TRBV28,.
CASNRIPEGAEGEQYF,TGTGCCAGCAACCGTATCCCCGAGGGGGCGGAGGGGGAGCAGTACTTC,.,TRBJ2-7,TRBV7-9,few
CATSYGQDGTDTQYF,TGTGCCACCAGCTACGGACAGGATGGCACAGATACGCAGTATTTT,TRBD1,TRBJ2-3,TRBV15,.
CASSSRQAEGTQYF,TGTGCCAGCAGCTCGCGGCAGGCCGAGGGTACGCAGTATTTT,.,TRBJ2-3,TRBV7-2,.
CASSQVGSRVGYTF,TGTGCCAGCAGCCAAGTCGGGTCGCGCGTTGGCTACACCTTC,.,TRBJ1-2,TRBV14,few
CASSLTESGNTIYF,TGCGCCAGCAGCCTTACAGAATCTGGAAACACCATATATTTT,.,TRBJ1-3,TRBV5-1,few
CASSPPSISNTEAFF,TGTGCCAGCTCACCACCGTCCATCAGCAACACTGAAGCTTTCTTT,.,TRBJ1-1,TRBV18,.
CASRRQGLYEQYF,TGTGCCAGCAGGCGACAGGGCCTCTACGAGCAGTACTTC,TRBD1,TRBJ2-7,TRBV6-5,.
CALSLGLYTF,TGTGCCTTGTCTCTGGGCCTCTACACCTTC,.,TRBJ1-2,TRBV30,once
CASSYTGYGYTF,TGTGCCAGCAGTTATACAGGCTATGGCTACACCTTC,.,TRBJ1-2,TRBV6-1,.
CASSPRDQRANSPLHF,TGTGCCAGCAGCCCAAGAGACCAGAGAGCTAATTCACCCCTCCACTTT,.,TRBJ1-6,TRBV7-9,.
CASSITGRRSQYF,TGTGCCAGTAGTATCACGGGTCGTCGATCGCAGTATTTT,.,TRBJ2-3,TRBV19,.
CASQGTAGGEDTQYF,TGTGCCAGCCAAGGCACAGCGGGGGGGGAAGATACGCAGTATTTT,TRBD2,TRBJ2-3,TRBV27,.
CASRGDRSQRQPQHF,TGTGCCAGCAGGGGGGACAGATCTCAGCGTCAGCCCCAGCATTTT,TRBD1,TRBJ1-5,TRBV6-6,once
CASSFGGPQNTEAFF,TGCGCCAGCAGCTTCGGGGGGCCACAGAACACTGAAGCTTTCTTT,.,TRBJ1-1,TRBV5-1,.
CAWRVPNSGNTIYF,TGTGCCTGGAGGGTCCCCAACTCTGGAAACACCATATATTTT,.,TRBJ1-3,TRBV30,.
CASSYGRDGTFF,TGTGCCAGCAGCTACGGAAGAGACGGGACTTTCTTT,.,TRBJ1-1,TRBV28,.
CASSTPQGAGLARGYTF,TGCGCCAGCAGCACGCCGCAGGGGGCGGGCTTGGCACGTGGCTACACCTTC,TRBD1,TRBJ1-2,TRBV5-1,.
CASSLGQGGYTF,TGCGCCAGCAGCTTGGGACAGGGCGGCTACACCTTC,TRBD1,TRBJ1-2,TRBV5-1,.
CASSADLAGGTDTQYF,TGTGCCAGCAGCGCTGACCTGGCGGGGGGAACAGATACGCAGTATTTT,TRBD2,TRBJ2-3,TRBV11-3,.
CASSEQTGSNTGELFF,TGTGCCAGCAGCGAACAGACAGGGTCGAACACCGGGGAGCTGTTTTTT,TRBD1,TRBJ2-2,TRBV11-2,.
CASTPLGQGEVQHF,TGTGCCAGCACCCCTCTAGGACAGGGGGAGGTCCAGCATTTT,TRBD1,TRBJ1-5,TRBV7-2,once
CASSGQGNSPLHF,TGTGCCAGCAGCGGACAGGGCAATTCACCCCTCCACTTT,TRBD1,TRBJ1-6,TRBV6-5,.
CASSPPGVLDEKLFF,TGTGCCAGCAGCCCCCCCGGGGTTTTGGATGAAAAACTGTTTTTT,.,TRBJ1-4,TRBV5-4,.
CAISPGGMNTEAFF,TGTGCCATCAGTCCGGGGGGCATGAACACTGAAGCTTTCTTT,.,TRBJ1-1,TRBV10-3,.
CASTLGGAQRSPLHF,TGTGCCAGCACCTTGGGGGGGGCGCAACGGTCACCCCTCCACTTT,.,TRBJ1-6,TRBV5-4,few
CASSISWQGIDYGYTF,TGTGCCAGTAGTATAAGTTGGCAGGGGATAGACTATGGCTACACCTTC,.,TRBJ1-2,TRBV19,.
CASSLGAAPLHF,TGCGCCAGCAGCTTGGGCGCCGCACCCCTCCACTTT,.,TRBJ1-6,TRBV5-1,.
CASSQLGQGYTF,TGTGCCAGCAGTCAGCTGGGCCAGGGCTACACCTTC,.,TRBJ1-2,TRBV27,.
CASRGRDRSYEQYF,TGTGCCAGCAGAGGCCGGGACAGATCCTACGAGCAGTACTTC,TRBD1,TRBJ2-7,TRBV13,.
CASSFDNEQFF,TGTGCCAGCAGCTTCGACAATGAGCAGTTCTTC,.,TRBJ2-1,TRBV11-3,.